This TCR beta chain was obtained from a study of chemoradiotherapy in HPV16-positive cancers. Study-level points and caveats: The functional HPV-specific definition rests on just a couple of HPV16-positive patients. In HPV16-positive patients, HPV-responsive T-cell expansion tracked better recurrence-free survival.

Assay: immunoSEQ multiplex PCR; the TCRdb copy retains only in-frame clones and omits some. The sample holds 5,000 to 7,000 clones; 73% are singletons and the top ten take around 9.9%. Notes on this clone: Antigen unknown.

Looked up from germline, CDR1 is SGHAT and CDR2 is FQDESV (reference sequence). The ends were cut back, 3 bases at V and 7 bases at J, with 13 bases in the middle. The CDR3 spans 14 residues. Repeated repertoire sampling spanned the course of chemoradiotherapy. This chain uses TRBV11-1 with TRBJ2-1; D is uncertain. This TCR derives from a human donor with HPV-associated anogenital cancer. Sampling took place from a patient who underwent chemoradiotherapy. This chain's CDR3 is CASSFPPPINEQFF. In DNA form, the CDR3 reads TGTGCCAGCAGCTTTCCCCCTCCCATAAATGAGCAGTTCTTC.